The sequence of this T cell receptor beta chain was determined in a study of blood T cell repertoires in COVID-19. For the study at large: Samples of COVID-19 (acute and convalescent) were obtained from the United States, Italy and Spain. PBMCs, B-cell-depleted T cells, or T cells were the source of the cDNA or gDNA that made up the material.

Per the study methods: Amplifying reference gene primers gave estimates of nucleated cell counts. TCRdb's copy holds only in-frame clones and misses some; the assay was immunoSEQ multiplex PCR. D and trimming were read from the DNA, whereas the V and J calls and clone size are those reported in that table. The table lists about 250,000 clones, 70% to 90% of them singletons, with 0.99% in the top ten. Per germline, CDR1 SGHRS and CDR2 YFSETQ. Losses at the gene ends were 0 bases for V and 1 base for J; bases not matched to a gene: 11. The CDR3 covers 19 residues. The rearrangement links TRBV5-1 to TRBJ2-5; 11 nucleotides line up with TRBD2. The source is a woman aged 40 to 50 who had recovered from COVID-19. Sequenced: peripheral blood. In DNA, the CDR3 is TGCGCCAGCAGCTTGGGCCGTCAACCGGGACTAGCGGCCCAAGAGACCCAGTACTTC. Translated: CASSLGRQPGLAAQETQYF.